What follows are 24 T cell receptor beta chains derived from one specimen sequenced in a study of blood T cell repertoires in COVID-19. This table comes from immunoSEQ multiplex PCR, and its TCRdb copy is limited to in-frame clones, with some not included. Here the sample spans about 380,000 clones, 85% to 90% being singletons. The source material was peripheral blood. These receptors came from a young man with active or convalescent COVID-19.

This chain links TRBV28 with TRBJ2-5; unclear D gene. V lost 2 bases, J lost 5 bases, and 9 bases lay in between. The CDR3 consists of 13 residues. Germline V CDR1 and CDR2: MDHEN, SYDVKM. The CDR3 here is CASSLSATETQYF. CDR3 DNA sequence: TGTGCCAGCAGTTTAAGTGCTACGGAGACCCAGTACTTC.

The J gene is TRBJ1-2, the V gene TRBV6-5; D not certain. From germline, CDR1 is MNHEY and CDR2 SVGAGI. The CDR3 consists of 12 residues. The V end lost 7 bases, the J end lost 1 base, and 7 bases lay between the germline ends. The CDR3 loop reads CASTSSNYGYTF. CDR3 DNA sequence: TGTGCCAGCACTAGTAGTAACTATGGCTACACCTTC.

The V gene is TRBV6-5, the J gene TRBJ2-1, with 7 bases matching TRBD2. Germline V gene data show CDR1 as MNHEY and CDR2 as SVGAGI. The V gene end was trimmed by 6 bases and the J gene end by 1 base; junction bases not matched to a gene: 3. This CDR3 is built from 14 residues. For the CDR3, the DNA is TGTGCCAGCAGGCCGGGGGGATCCTACAATGAGCAGTTCTTC. This translates into CASRPGGSYNEQFF.

This clone was observed a single time. The chain employs TRBV9 and TRBJ2-3; TRBD2 is a possible D gene (5 bases). Germline CDR1 reads SGDLS; CDR2 reads YYNGEE. V lost 4 bases and J 1 base, leaving 10 bases between the germline ends. The CDR3 extends over 14 amino acids. DNA for the CDR3: TGTGCCAGCAGCCCCGGAGGCGGCACAGATACGCAGTATTTT. Protein product: CASSPGGGTDTQYF. Combining the CDR3 with reference TRBV9 and TRBJ2-3 gives the whole variable domain DSGVTQTPKHLITATGQRVTLRCSPRSGDLSVYWYQQSLDQGLQFLIQYYNGEERAKGNILERFSAQQFPDLHSELNLSSLELGDSALYFCASSPGGGTDTQYFGPGTRLTVL.

The chain employs TRBV27 and TRBJ1-1; D possibly corresponds to TRBD1 (5 bases). The CDR3 is 14 residues long. V lost 1 base to trimming and J lost 3 bases, with 9 bases between them. Germline V gene lookup returns CDR1 MNHEY and CDR2 SMNVEV (reference sequence). The CDR3 region is CASSLFGGDTEAFF. CDR3 coding DNA: TGTGCCAGCAGTTTATTTGGGGGGGACACTGAAGCTTTCTTT.

This chain links TRBV18 with TRBJ2-2; D ambiguous. Trimming cost V 10 bases and J 0 bases, with 12 bases left between them. Germline assignment: CDR1 KGHSH and CDR2 LQKENI. The CDR3 loop spans 14 amino acids. The CDR3 loop reads CATTAQSNTGELFF. CDR3 sequence (DNA): TGTGCCACCACAGCACAGTCGAACACCGGGGAGCTGTTTTTT.

The V gene is TRBV27, the J gene TRBJ1-5; 8 bases are a match to TRBD1. Unmatched junction bases numbered 2, after V lost 3 bases and J lost 7 bases. Germline-derived CDR1 and CDR2 are MNHEY and SMNVEV (reference sequence). This CDR3 is 13 amino acids long. The DNA of the CDR3 is TGTGCCAGCAGTTTCACAGGGGGACAGCCCCAGCATTTT. Protein sequence: CASSFTGGQPQHF.

V is TRBV15 and J is TRBJ2-3; the D gene is possibly TRBD1 (6 bases). The V end was cut by 2 bases, the J end by 0 bases, with 15 bases between. This CDR3 comprises 17 residues. Germline CDR1 and CDR2: LNHNV and YYDKDF (reference sequence). CDR3 bases: TGTGCCACCAGCAGACGATCCAGGGGCGCTAGCACAGATACGCAGTATTTT. Its protein product is CATSRRSRGASTDTQYF.

The rearrangement links TRBV5-1 to TRBJ1-1; a possible D gene is TRBD1 (5 bases). Trimming cost V 0 bases and J 1 base, with 10 bases left between them. The CDR3 is made up of 15 amino acids. Germline V gives CDR1 SGHRS, CDR2 YFSETQ. This CDR3 reads CASSLDFGGNTEAFF. CDR3 sequence (DNA): TGCGCCAGCAGCTTGGATTTCGGGGGGAACACTGAAGCTTTCTTT.

The CDR3 protein is CASSLWDSSYYEQYF. The CDR3 DNA follows: TGTGCCAGCAGTTTATGGGACAGCTCCTACTACGAGCAGTACTTC. The gene calls are TRBV28 and TRBJ2-7; the D gene is possibly TRBD1 (6 bases). V was clipped by 0 bases and J by 3 bases, with 12 bases between them. The germline V gene has CDR1 MDHEN and CDR2 SYDVKM. The CDR3 contains 15 residues.

V gene TRBV4-2 combines with J gene TRBJ1-2, with D perhaps TRBD1 (5 bases). V was shortened by 0 bases and J by 4 bases, with 12 bases between the two germline ends. This CDR3 comprises 15 residues. The V gene's germline CDR1 is LGHNA and CDR2 YNFKEQ. CDR3 in amino acids: CASSQDWAGRYGYTF. For the CDR3, the DNA is TGTGCCAGCAGCCAAGATTGGGCGGGGCGCTATGGCTACACCTTC.

The rearrangement links TRBV7-2 to TRBJ1-2, with 7 positions matching TRBD1. The CDR3 runs to 18 residues. The V gene end was trimmed by 2 bases and the J gene end by 2 bases; junction bases not matched to a gene: 14. Germline V gene sequence: CDR1 SGHTA, CDR2 FQGNSA. CDR3 nucleotides: TGTGCCAGCAGCTTATTGCCCCGACAGGGCTCGATCAACTATGGCTACACCTTC. Residues: CASSLLPRQGSINYGYTF. The full variable domain, with the rest looked up from reference TRBV7-2 and TRBJ1-2, is GAGVSQSPSNKVTEKGKDVELRCDPISGHTALYWYRQSLGQGLEFLIYFQGNSAPDKSGLPSDRFSAERTGGSVSTLTIQRTQQEDSAVYLCASSLLPRQGSINYGYTFGSGTRLTVV.

The chain is built from TRBV6-2 or TRBV6-3 and TRBJ2-3; 8 positions agree with TRBD2. The V gene's germline CDR1 is MNHEY and CDR2 SVGEGT. The CDR3 is made up of 19 amino acids. V shed 7 bases and J 0 bases; nucleotides not matched to a gene: 18. Here the CDR3 DNA reads TGTGCCAGCACCCCCCGCGCCCTCAAAGCGGGGGTTAGCACAGATACGCAGTATTTT. Residues: CASTPRALKAGVSTDTQYF.

The chain carries TRBV5-6 and TRBJ1-2; a weak D match, TRBD1 (6 bases). The V gene's germline CDR1 is SGHDT and CDR2 YYEEEE. The CDR3 is made up of 13 amino acids. Trimming shortened V by 4 bases and J by 7 bases, and 14 bases separated the two germline ends. The CDR3 DNA reads as TGTGCCAGCAGCATGACAGGCCCGGGTGGCTACACCTTC. This codes for CASSMTGPGGYTF.

The chain has TRBV19 and TRBJ1-2; 9 bases fit TRBD1. V shed 7 bases, J shed 2 bases, and the junction held 5 bases outside the gene matches. The CDR3 length is 14 residues. Germline V lookup: CDR1 LNHDA, CDR2 SQIVND (reference sequence). The DNA for the CDR3 is TGTGCCAGTACCTCGGACAGGGGAAACTATGGCTACACCTTC. Translated, it gives CASTSDRGNYGYTF.

Here the CDR3 reads CSVGGMVAGEVSTDTQYF. DNA for the CDR3: TGCAGCGTTGGCGGTATGGTAGCGGGAGAGGTTAGCACAGATACGCAGTATTTT. The chain links TRBV29-1 to TRBJ2-3, with TRBD2 matching over 9 bases. The junction had 14 bases not matched to a gene; V was cut back by 4 bases and J by 0 bases. CDR1 and CDR2 from the germline V gene are SQVTM and ANQGSEA. The CDR3 has 18 amino acids.

The V and J genes are TRBV10-3 and TRBJ2-3; 13 bases fit TRBD2. Germline CDR1 reads ENHRY; CDR2 reads SYGVKD. CDR3 size: 16 residues. V gave up 5 bases and J gave up 6 bases; unmatched junction bases: 8. This chain's CDR3 is CAISTGLAGVMDTQYF. CDR3 bases: TGTGCCATCAGTACCGGACTAGCGGGAGTCATGGATACGCAGTATTTT.

This chain joins TRBV9 and TRBJ2-7; D call uncertain. Looked up from germline, CDR1 is SGDLS and CDR2 is YYNGEE. Trimming shortened V by 0 bases and J by 2 bases, and 12 bases separated the two germline ends. The CDR3 loop spans 15 amino acids. The CDR3 coding sequence is TGTGCCAGCAGCGTAGAGGTGACATCCCCCTACGAGCAGTACTTC. Encoded protein: CASSVEVTSPYEQYF.

V usage is TRBV9 and J usage is TRBJ1-2, with 11 bases matching TRBD1. The CDR3 is made up of 15 amino acids. V lost 6 bases, J lost 3 bases, and 7 bases stayed unmatched. Germline V gene data show CDR1 as SGDLS and CDR2 as YYNGEE. This CDR3 reads CASTTRTGGYYGYTF. CDR3 nucleotides: TGTGCCAGCACCACGCGGACAGGGGGCTACTATGGCTACACCTTC.

CDR3 sequence reads: CASSLPGTGKQPQHF. In DNA, the CDR3 is TGTGCCAGCAGCCTGCCAGGGACAGGGAAGCAGCCCCAGCATTTT. The chain links TRBV5-8 to TRBJ1-5; 9 positions agree with TRBD1. The CDR3 is 15 amino acids. Germline V lookup: CDR1 SGHTS, CDR2 YDEGEE. V was clipped by 4 bases and J by 7 bases; unmatched bases: 9.

This clone is a singleton in its sample. This rearrangement joins TRBV28 to TRBJ2-1; 10 nucleotides match TRBD2. The germline V gene encodes CDR1 MDHEN and CDR2 SYDVKM. The CDR3 sequence is 15 residues long. Losses at the gene ends were 2 bases for V and 6 bases for J; bases not matched to a gene: 4. This chain's CDR3 is CASSLKSGRGNEQFF. The CDR3 coding sequence is TGTGCCAGCAGTTTAAAGAGCGGGAGGGGCAATGAGCAGTTCTTC.

On this clone itself: The junction differs from germline at one of its ends, possibly a read error. CDR3 nucleotides: TGTGCCACCAGCAGCGGTTCTGGGGCCAACGTGCTGACTTTC. Amino acids: CATSSGSGANVLTF. V and J are TRBV15 and TRBJ2-6, with D possibly TRBD1 on 5 matching bases. The CDR3 consists of 14 residues. Germline V gene sequence: CDR1 LNHNV, CDR2 YYDKDF (reference sequence).

This clone is a singleton in its sample. This chain uses TRBV7-4 with TRBJ1-5; a possible D gene is TRBD1 (6 bases). The CDR3 runs 16 residues. The V end was cut by 1 base, the J end by 4 bases, with 14 bases between. Germline CDR1 SGHVT, CDR2 SQSDAQ. The CDR3 here is CASSLGTDLLNQPQHF. The CDR3 region has the DNA TGTGCCAGCAGCTTAGGGACAGATCTCCTGAATCAGCCCCAGCATTTT.

This chain connects TRBV14 to TRBJ2-1; D ambiguous. Germline V gene data show CDR1 as SGHDN and CDR2 as FVKESK. V was cut by 4 bases and J by 6 bases, with 16 bases left in between. This CDR3 has 15 amino acids. In DNA form, the CDR3 reads TGTGCCAGCAGCCCCGAACGGCTAGGAAGCAATGAGCAGTTCTTC. Residues: CASSPERLGSNEQFF.